Listed here are 3 T cell receptor beta chains from one sample, sequenced in a study of T cell responses to AZD1222 COVID-19 vaccine. TCRdb's table, derived via immunoSEQ multiplex PCR, lists solely in-frame clones and lacks some. This table has approximately 150,000 clones, 70% to 90% appearing once. The source material was peripheral blood, sampled on day 0 of AZD1222 vaccination. Receptors were obtained from an adult in good health.

Turning to this clone: A much larger clone differs by one base, so this may be a read error. V is TRBV6-4 and J is TRBJ2-2; D not certain. Germline lookup yields CDR1 MRHNA and CDR2 SNTAGT. The CDR3 contains 13 residues. The germline V and J ends were trimmed by 5 bases and 1 base, with 5 bases remaining between them. The CDR3 DNA follows: TGTGCCAGCAGTTGGGGGAACACCGGGGAGCTGTTTTTT. It codes for CASSWGNTGELFF.

This clone was seen only once. This sequence joins TRBV4-3 and TRBJ1-2, with 7 bases fitting TRBD1. CDR3 length: 13 residues. Germline-derived CDR1 and CDR2 are LGHNA and YSLEER. Germline trimming cut 1 base from V and 7 bases from J; bases unmatched to any gene: 3. Here the CDR3 DNA reads TGCGCCAGCAGCCAAGGGACAGGTGGTGGCTACACCTTC. Amino acid sequence: CASSQGTGGGYTF.

This sequence joins TRBV11-2 and TRBJ2-7, with D perhaps given as TRBD1 or TRBD2 (6 bases each). This CDR3 is 15 amino acids long. Per germline, CDR1 SGHAT and CDR2 FQNNGV. V lost 2 bases and J lost 3, with 14 bases in between. The CDR3 nucleotides read TGTGCCAGCAGCTTATTCCTCGGGGGCTACTACGAGCAGTACTTC. It is translated as CASSLFLGGYYEQYF.